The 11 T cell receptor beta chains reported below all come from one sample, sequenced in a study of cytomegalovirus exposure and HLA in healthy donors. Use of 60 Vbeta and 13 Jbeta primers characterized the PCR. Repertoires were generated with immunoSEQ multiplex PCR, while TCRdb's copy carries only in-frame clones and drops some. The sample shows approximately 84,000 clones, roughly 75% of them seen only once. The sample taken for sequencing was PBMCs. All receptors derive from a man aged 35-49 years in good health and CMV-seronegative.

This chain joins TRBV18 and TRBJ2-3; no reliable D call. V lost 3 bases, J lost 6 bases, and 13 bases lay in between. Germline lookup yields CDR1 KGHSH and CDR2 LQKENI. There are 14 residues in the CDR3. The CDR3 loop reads CASSPGFRRDTQYF. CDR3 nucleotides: TGTGCCAGCTCACCGGGTTTTCGGCGGGATACGCAGTATTTT.

CDR3 sequence: CASSEFGGGFNTEAFF. DNA of the CDR3: TGTGCCAGCAGTGAATTCGGGGGGGGGTTTAACACTGAAGCTTTCTTT. The chain has TRBV6-1 and TRBJ1-1, with a possible D match to TRBD1 (5 bases). Trimming left V 2 bases short and J 2 bases short, with 15 bases between. The germline CDR1 and CDR2 sequences are MNHNS and SASEGT. The CDR3 length is 16 residues.

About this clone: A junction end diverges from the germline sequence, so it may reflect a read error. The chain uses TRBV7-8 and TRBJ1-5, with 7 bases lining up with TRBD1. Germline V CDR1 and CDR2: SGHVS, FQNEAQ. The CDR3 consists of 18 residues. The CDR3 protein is CAISLRNLTGVGNQPQHF. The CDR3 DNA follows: TGTGCCATCAGCTTGAGAAATCTAACAGGGGTTGGCAATCAGCCCCAGCATTTT.

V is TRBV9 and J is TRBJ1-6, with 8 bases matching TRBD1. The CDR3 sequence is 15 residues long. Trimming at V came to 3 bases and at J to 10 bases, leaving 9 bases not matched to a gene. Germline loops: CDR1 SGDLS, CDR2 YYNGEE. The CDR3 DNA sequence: TGTGCCAGCAGCGCGCTGTTGACAGGGGACTCACCCCTCCACTTT. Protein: CASSALLTGDSPLHF.

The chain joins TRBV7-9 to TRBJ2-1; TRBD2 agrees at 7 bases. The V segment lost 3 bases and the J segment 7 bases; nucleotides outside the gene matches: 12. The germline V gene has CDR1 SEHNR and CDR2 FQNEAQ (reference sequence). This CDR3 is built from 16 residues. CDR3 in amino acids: CASSFLPGGTRNEQFF. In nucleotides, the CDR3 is TGTGCCAGCAGCTTTCTCCCGGGGGGTACGCGGAATGAGCAGTTCTTC.

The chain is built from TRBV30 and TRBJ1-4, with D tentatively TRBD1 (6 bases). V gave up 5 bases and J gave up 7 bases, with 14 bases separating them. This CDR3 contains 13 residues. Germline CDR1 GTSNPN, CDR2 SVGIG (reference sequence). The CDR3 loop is CAWAGVGFEKLFF. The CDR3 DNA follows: TGTGCCTGGGCAGGGGTAGGATTTGAAAAACTGTTTTTT.

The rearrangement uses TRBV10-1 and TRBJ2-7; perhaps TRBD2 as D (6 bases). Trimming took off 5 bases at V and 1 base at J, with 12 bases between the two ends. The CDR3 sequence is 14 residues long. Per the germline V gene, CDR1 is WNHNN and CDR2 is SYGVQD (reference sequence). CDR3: CASSFSGDSYEQYF. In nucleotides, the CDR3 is TGCGCCAGCAGTTTTAGCGGCGATTCCTACGAGCAGTACTTC.

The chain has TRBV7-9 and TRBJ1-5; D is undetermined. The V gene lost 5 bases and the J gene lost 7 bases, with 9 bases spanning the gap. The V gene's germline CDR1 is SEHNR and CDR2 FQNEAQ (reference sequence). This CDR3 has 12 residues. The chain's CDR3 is CASSQTEQPQHF. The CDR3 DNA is TGTGCCAGCAGCCAGACTGAGCAGCCCCAGCATTTT.

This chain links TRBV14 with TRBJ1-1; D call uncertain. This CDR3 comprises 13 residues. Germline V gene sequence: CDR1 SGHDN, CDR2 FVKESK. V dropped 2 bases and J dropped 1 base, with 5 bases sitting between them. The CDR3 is CASSQQWNTEAFF. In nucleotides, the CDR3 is TGTGCCAGCAGCCAACAGTGGAACACTGAAGCTTTCTTT.

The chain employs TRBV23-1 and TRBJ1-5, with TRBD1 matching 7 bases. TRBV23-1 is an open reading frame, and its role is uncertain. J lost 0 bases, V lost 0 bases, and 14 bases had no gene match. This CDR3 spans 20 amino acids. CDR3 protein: CASSQSGTVRTKYSNQPQHF. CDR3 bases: TGCGCCAGCAGTCAATCCGGGACAGTGCGTACTAAGTATAGCAATCAGCCCCAGCATTTT.

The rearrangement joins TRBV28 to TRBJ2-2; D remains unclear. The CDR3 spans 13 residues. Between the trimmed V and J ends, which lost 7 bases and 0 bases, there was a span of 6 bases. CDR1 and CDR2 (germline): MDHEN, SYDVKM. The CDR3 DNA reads TGTGCCAGCATATCCGCGAACACCGGGGAGCTGTTTTTT. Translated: CASISANTGELFF. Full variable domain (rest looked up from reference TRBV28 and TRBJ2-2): DVKVTQSSRYLVKRTGEKVFLECVQDMDHENMFWYRQDPGLGLRLIYFSYDVKMKEKGDIPEGYSVSREKKERFSLILESASTNQTSMYLCASISANTGELFFGEGSRLTVL.